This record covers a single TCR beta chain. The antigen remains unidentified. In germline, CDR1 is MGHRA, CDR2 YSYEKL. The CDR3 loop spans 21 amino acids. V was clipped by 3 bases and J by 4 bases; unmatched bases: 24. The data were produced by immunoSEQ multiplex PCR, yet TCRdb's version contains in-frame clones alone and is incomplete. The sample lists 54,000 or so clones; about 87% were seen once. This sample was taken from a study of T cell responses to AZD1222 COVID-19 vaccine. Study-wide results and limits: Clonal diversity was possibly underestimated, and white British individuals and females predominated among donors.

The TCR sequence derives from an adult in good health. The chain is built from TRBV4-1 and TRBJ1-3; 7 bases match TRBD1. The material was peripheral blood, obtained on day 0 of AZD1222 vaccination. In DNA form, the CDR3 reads TGCGCCAGCAGCCACCACACAACCTCCTCGGGACAGCACCGCTCGGGAAACACCATATATTTT. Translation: CASSHHTTSSGQHRSGNTIYF.